The rows below give T cell receptor beta chains drawn from one sample of a study of T cells after yellow fever vaccination. From the 5' RACE reads, TCRdb called clonotypes with MiXCR, one entry per CDR3 protein. The data contain 310,000 or so distinct CDR3 sequences, around 3.6% of them singletons. The sample in question was PBMCs, obtained on the day of the yellow fever booster vaccination. Receptor source: a man aged 18 to 35 who received the YFV17D yellow fever vaccine. Both conserved end residues are part of each CDR3. Fields, in order: clone size, V gene, D gene, J gene, CDR3 protein, CDR3 DNA. D genes are given only for firm matches. Rows may omit the clone size; those that give it use once, few, many or a size class.

clone_size: .; v_call: TRBV4-2; d_call: .; j_call: TRBJ1-5; cdr3_aa: CASSQVLRGDNQPQHF; cdr3_nt: TGTGCCAGCAGCCAAGTTTTAAGGGGTGACAATCAGCCCCAGCATTTT
clone_size: few; v_call: TRBV7-9; d_call: .; j_call: TRBJ1-5; cdr3_aa: CASSKGSGNQPQHF; cdr3_nt: TGTGCCAGCAGCAAGGGGTCGGGCAATCAGCCCCAGCATTTT
clone_size: .; v_call: TRBV5-6; d_call: TRBD1; j_call: TRBJ2-2; cdr3_aa: CASSLDRGYTGELFF; cdr3_nt: TGTGCCAGCAGCTTGGACAGGGGATACACCGGGGAGCTGTTTTTT
clone_size: many; v_call: TRBV5-1; d_call: .; j_call: TRBJ2-5; cdr3_aa: CASSLDSPGETQYF; cdr3_nt: TGCGCCAGCAGCTTGGACTCCCCGGGAGAGACCCAGTACTTC
clone_size: .; v_call: TRBV4-3; d_call: .; j_call: TRBJ2-7; cdr3_aa: CASGPGNRRGEQYF; cdr3_nt: TGCGCCAGCGGACCGGGGAATAGGCGGGGCGAGCAGTACTTC
clone_size: many; v_call: TRBV7-9; d_call: .; j_call: TRBJ2-1; cdr3_aa: CAHLKLGNEQFF; cdr3_nt: TGTGCCCATCTGAAGTTGGGCAATGAGCAGTTCTTC
clone_size: many; v_call: TRBV4-1; d_call: TRBD2; j_call: TRBJ2-2; cdr3_aa: CASSHGGGANTGELFF; cdr3_nt: TGCGCCAGCAGCCATGGCGGGGGGGCGAACACCGGGGAGCTGTTTTTT
clone_size: few; v_call: TRBV5-5; d_call: TRBD2; j_call: TRBJ2-1; cdr3_aa: CASKRGGSSYNEQFF; cdr3_nt: TGTGCCAGTAAGCGGGGGGGAAGCTCCTACAATGAGCAGTTCTTC
clone_size: few; v_call: TRBV6-2/TRBV6-3; d_call: .; j_call: TRBJ2-4; cdr3_aa: CASRVSGSLAKNIQYF; cdr3_nt: TGTGCCAGTCGAGTCTCAGGGTCCCTAGCCAAAAACATTCAGTACTTC
clone_size: .; v_call: TRBV14; d_call: .; j_call: TRBJ1-1; cdr3_aa: CASSRTQGTEAFF; cdr3_nt: TGTGCCAGCAGCCGGACCCAGGGCACTGAAGCTTTCTTT
clone_size: many; v_call: TRBV20-1; d_call: .; j_call: TRBJ2-1; cdr3_aa: CSAARGSYNEQFF; cdr3_nt: TGCAGTGCCGCGAGGGGCTCCTACAATGAGCAGTTCTTC
clone_size: .; v_call: TRBV5-6; d_call: TRBD2; j_call: TRBJ2-5; cdr3_aa: CASSRTGERGEETQYF; cdr3_nt: TGTGCCAGCAGCCGAACGGGGGAGCGGGGGGAAGAGACCCAGTACTTC
clone_size: .; v_call: TRBV20-1; d_call: .; j_call: TRBJ2-5; cdr3_aa: CSARKARTVQETQYF; cdr3_nt: TGCAGTGCTAGAAAGGCCAGGACGGTCCAAGAGACCCAGTACTTC
clone_size: many; v_call: TRBV20-1; d_call: TRBD2; j_call: TRBJ2-1; cdr3_aa: CSASSTSGSSYNEQFF; cdr3_nt: TGCAGTGCTAGTTCGACTAGCGGGTCTTCCTACAATGAGCAGTTCTTC
clone_size: many; v_call: TRBV4-3; d_call: .; j_call: TRBJ1-4; cdr3_aa: CASSPLRATNEKLFF; cdr3_nt: TGCGCCAGCAGCCCCCTCAGGGCAACTAATGAAAAACTGTTTTTT
clone_size: .; v_call: TRBV7-2; d_call: .; j_call: TRBJ2-3; cdr3_aa: CASSRDFRDTQYF; cdr3_nt: TGTGCCAGCAGCCGGGACTTCAGAGATACGCAGTATTTT
clone_size: many; v_call: TRBV12-3/TRBV12-4; d_call: .; j_call: TRBJ2-7; cdr3_aa: CASSLPLGEQYF; cdr3_nt: TGTGCCAGCAGTTTACCCCTAGGCGAGCAGTACTTC
clone_size: .; v_call: TRBV12-3/TRBV12-4; d_call: TRBD1; j_call: TRBJ1-6; cdr3_aa: CASSLGGQGTPLHF; cdr3_nt: TGTGCCAGCAGTTTAGGCGGACAGGGTACACCCCTCCACTTT
clone_size: many; v_call: TRBV11-2; d_call: .; j_call: TRBJ1-2; cdr3_aa: CASSLNAGPRANYGYTF; cdr3_nt: TGTGCCAGCAGCTTAAATGCGGGACCGAGAGCTAACTATGGCTACACCTTC
clone_size: few; v_call: TRBV4-3; d_call: TRBD1; j_call: TRBJ2-3; cdr3_aa: CASSQDLSGTGGDDTQYF; cdr3_nt: TGCGCCAGCAGCCAAGACCTCTCCGGGACAGGGGGGGATGATACGCAGTATTTT
clone_size: many; v_call: TRBV6-1; d_call: .; j_call: TRBJ1-2; cdr3_aa: CASSERAGVDGYTF; cdr3_nt: TGTGCCAGCAGTGAACGAGCCGGAGTAGATGGCTACACCTTC
clone_size: many; v_call: TRBV5-1; d_call: .; j_call: TRBJ1-1; cdr3_aa: CASSLAGLSLNTEAFF; cdr3_nt: TGCGCCAGCAGCTTGGCCGGGCTTAGTTTGAACACTGAAGCTTTCTTT
clone_size: many; v_call: TRBV5-4; d_call: .; j_call: TRBJ2-1; cdr3_aa: CASSLGRISYNEQFF; cdr3_nt: TGTGCCAGCAGCTTGGGGCGAATCTCCTACAATGAGCAGTTCTTC
clone_size: .; v_call: TRBV5-6; d_call: .; j_call: TRBJ1-1; cdr3_aa: CASSLAGRMNTEAFF; cdr3_nt: TGTGCCAGCAGCTTGGCGGGACGGATGAACACTGAAGCTTTCTTT
clone_size: few; v_call: TRBV4-1; d_call: .; j_call: TRBJ1-3; cdr3_aa: CASSDNRVPGNTIYF; cdr3_nt: TGCGCCAGCAGCGATAACAGGGTACCTGGAAACACCATATATTTT
clone_size: .; v_call: TRBV7-9; d_call: .; j_call: TRBJ1-5; cdr3_aa: CASSEYSNQPQHF; cdr3_nt: TGTGCCAGCAGCGAATATAGCAATCAGCCCCAGCATTTT
clone_size: .; v_call: TRBV12-3/TRBV12-4; d_call: .; j_call: TRBJ2-7; cdr3_aa: CASRDPSSYEQYF; cdr3_nt: TGTGCCAGCAGAGATCCTAGCTCCTACGAGCAGTACTTC
clone_size: many; v_call: TRBV29-1; d_call: .; j_call: TRBJ2-1; cdr3_aa: CSVDGSGESSYNEQFF; cdr3_nt: TGCAGCGTTGATGGATCGGGGGAAAGCTCCTACAATGAGCAGTTCTTC
clone_size: .; v_call: TRBV20-1; d_call: .; j_call: TRBJ2-1; cdr3_aa: CSARPWGGHSYNEQFF; cdr3_nt: TGCAGTGCTAGACCATGGGGGGGACACTCCTACAATGAGCAGTTCTTC
clone_size: .; v_call: TRBV7-3; d_call: .; j_call: TRBJ1-1; cdr3_aa: CASSLTPPGGGTEAFF; cdr3_nt: TGTGCCAGCAGCTTAACCCCTCCGGGGGGCGGCACTGAAGCTTTCTTT
clone_size: many; v_call: TRBV6-2/TRBV6-3; d_call: .; j_call: TRBJ2-3; cdr3_aa: CATRGSPDTQYF; cdr3_nt: TGTGCGACTAGGGGGAGTCCAGATACGCAGTATTTT
clone_size: few; v_call: TRBV2; d_call: .; j_call: TRBJ1-1; cdr3_aa: CASRAGSLGWDTEAFF; cdr3_nt: TGTGCCAGCAGGGCCGGGTCCCTAGGGTGGGACACTGAAGCTTTCTTT
clone_size: many; v_call: TRBV20-1; d_call: .; j_call: TRBJ2-5; cdr3_aa: CSALGAGVGETQYF; cdr3_nt: TGCAGTGCGCTGGGGGCCGGTGTTGGGGAGACCCAGTACTTC
clone_size: .; v_call: TRBV20-1; d_call: TRBD2; j_call: TRBJ2-3; cdr3_aa: CSARVAGVDTQYF; cdr3_nt: TGCAGTGCTAGAGTAGCGGGGGTAGATACGCAGTATTTT
clone_size: many; v_call: TRBV18; d_call: .; j_call: TRBJ2-7; cdr3_aa: CASSAGSIYEQYF; cdr3_nt: TGTGCCAGCTCAGCAGGGTCGATCTACGAGCAGTACTTC
clone_size: many; v_call: TRBV5-6; d_call: .; j_call: TRBJ1-3; cdr3_aa: CASSLLLGNTIYF; cdr3_nt: TGTGCCAGCAGCTTGCTCCTTGGAAACACCATATATTTT
clone_size: few; v_call: TRBV20-1; d_call: TRBD2; j_call: TRBJ2-5; cdr3_aa: CSASIAGEETQYF; cdr3_nt: TGCAGTGCTAGTATCGCGGGGGAAGAGACCCAGTACTTC
clone_size: .; v_call: TRBV7-3; d_call: .; j_call: TRBJ2-5; cdr3_aa: CASSLPTREQETQYF; cdr3_nt: TGTGCCAGCAGCTTGCCCACAAGGGAGCAAGAGACCCAGTACTTC
clone_size: many; v_call: TRBV28; d_call: .; j_call: TRBJ2-2; cdr3_aa: CAGRGGVNTGELFF; cdr3_nt: TGTGCCGGCCGCGGCGGGGTGAACACCGGGGAGCTGTTTTTT
clone_size: .; v_call: TRBV4-3; d_call: .; j_call: TRBJ2-2; cdr3_aa: CASSQEEGGTGELFF; cdr3_nt: TGCGCCAGCAGCCAAGAAGAGGGTGGCACCGGGGAGCTGTTTTTT
clone_size: many; v_call: TRBV7-3; d_call: .; j_call: TRBJ2-3; cdr3_aa: CASSIDVGRPDTQYF; cdr3_nt: TGTGCCAGCAGCATCGATGTGGGCCGCCCAGATACGCAGTATTTT
clone_size: many; v_call: TRBV5-1; d_call: .; j_call: TRBJ2-3; cdr3_aa: CASRWTTDTQYF; cdr3_nt: TGCGCCAGCAGATGGACCACAGATACGCAGTATTTT
clone_size: many; v_call: TRBV7-8; d_call: .; j_call: TRBJ2-1; cdr3_aa: CASSVGDNNEQFF; cdr3_nt: TGTGCCAGCAGCGTAGGGGACAACAATGAGCAGTTCTTC
clone_size: few; v_call: TRBV5-1; d_call: TRBD1; j_call: TRBJ1-1; cdr3_aa: CASSSGQGREAFF; cdr3_nt: TGCGCCAGCAGCTCCGGACAGGGGAGGGAAGCTTTCTTT
clone_size: few; v_call: TRBV12-3/TRBV12-4; d_call: TRBD1; j_call: TRBJ2-4; cdr3_aa: CASSRRRAQGRNIQYF; cdr3_nt: TGTGCCAGCAGTCGTAGGCGAGCACAGGGGAGAAACATTCAGTACTTC
clone_size: many; v_call: TRBV6-2/TRBV6-3; d_call: TRBD1; j_call: TRBJ2-1; cdr3_aa: CASSSTGIEQFF; cdr3_nt: TGTGCCAGCAGTTCGACAGGGATTGAGCAGTTCTTC
clone_size: .; v_call: TRBV7-9; d_call: TRBD1; j_call: TRBJ2-5; cdr3_aa: CASSMTGLQETQYF; cdr3_nt: TGTGCCAGCAGCATGACAGGGTTACAAGAGACCCAGTACTTC
clone_size: .; v_call: TRBV18; d_call: .; j_call: TRBJ1-2; cdr3_aa: CASSPTVGGEVGYTF; cdr3_nt: TGTGCCAGCTCCCCAACCGTGGGGGGCGAGGTTGGCTACACCTTC
clone_size: many; v_call: TRBV7-2; d_call: TRBD2; j_call: TRBJ2-2; cdr3_aa: CASSLERGGTGELFF; cdr3_nt: TGTGCCAGCAGCTTAGAACGGGGGGGCACCGGGGAGCTGTTTTTT
clone_size: few; v_call: TRBV9; d_call: .; j_call: TRBJ2-7; cdr3_aa: CASSPRESSEQYF; cdr3_nt: TGTGCCAGCAGCCCCCGGGAGTCCTCCGAGCAGTACTTC
clone_size: many; v_call: TRBV7-9; d_call: TRBD1; j_call: TRBJ1-4; cdr3_aa: CASGRRTGGVGDEKLFF; cdr3_nt: TGTGCCAGCGGCCGGAGGACAGGGGGTGTCGGGGATGAAAAACTGTTTTTT
clone_size: many; v_call: TRBV4-3; d_call: .; j_call: TRBJ1-5; cdr3_aa: CASSRVEGQSQHF; cdr3_nt: TGCGCCAGCAGCCGAGTCGAGGGGCAGTCCCAGCATTTT
clone_size: few; v_call: TRBV7-4; d_call: TRBD1; j_call: TRBJ1-6; cdr3_aa: CASSLPGQTYNSPLHF; cdr3_nt: TGTGCCAGCAGCTTGCCGGGACAGACCTATAATTCACCCCTCCACTTT
clone_size: few; v_call: TRBV29-1; d_call: TRBD1; j_call: TRBJ1-2; cdr3_aa: CSVVSAGGAYGYTF; cdr3_nt: TGCAGCGTTGTGTCGGCAGGGGGCGCCTATGGCTACACCTTC
clone_size: few; v_call: TRBV5-4; d_call: TRBD2; j_call: TRBJ2-1; cdr3_aa: CASSLGTGGPREQFF; cdr3_nt: TGTGCCAGCAGCTTGGGAACGGGGGGGCCACGAGAGCAGTTCTTC